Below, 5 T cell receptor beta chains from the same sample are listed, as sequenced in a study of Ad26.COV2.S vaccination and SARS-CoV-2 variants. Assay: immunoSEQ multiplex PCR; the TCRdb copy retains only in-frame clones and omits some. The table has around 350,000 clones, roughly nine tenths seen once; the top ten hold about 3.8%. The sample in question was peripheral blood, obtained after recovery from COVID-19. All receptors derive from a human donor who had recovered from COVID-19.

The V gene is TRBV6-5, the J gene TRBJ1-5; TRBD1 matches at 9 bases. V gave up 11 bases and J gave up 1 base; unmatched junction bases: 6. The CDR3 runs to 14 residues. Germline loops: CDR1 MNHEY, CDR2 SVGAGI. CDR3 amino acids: CACNRGLSNQPQHF. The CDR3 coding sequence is TGTGCCTGTAACAGGGGGCTGAGCAATCAGCCCCAGCATTTT.

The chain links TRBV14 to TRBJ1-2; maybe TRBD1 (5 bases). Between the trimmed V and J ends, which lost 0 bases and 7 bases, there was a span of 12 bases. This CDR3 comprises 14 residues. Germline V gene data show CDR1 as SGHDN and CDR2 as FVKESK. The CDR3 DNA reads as TGTGCCAGCAGCCAAGAAGTCAGGGCTGGTGGCTACACCTTC. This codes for CASSQEVRAGGYTF.

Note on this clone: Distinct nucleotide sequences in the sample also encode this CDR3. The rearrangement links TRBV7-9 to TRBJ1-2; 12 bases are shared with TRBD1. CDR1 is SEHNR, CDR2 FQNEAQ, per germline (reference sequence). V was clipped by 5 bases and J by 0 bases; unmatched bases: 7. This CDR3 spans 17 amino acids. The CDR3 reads CASSQGQGAYSNYGYTF. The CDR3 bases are TGTGCCAGCAGCCAGGGACAGGGGGCTTACTCTAACTATGGCTACACCTTC.

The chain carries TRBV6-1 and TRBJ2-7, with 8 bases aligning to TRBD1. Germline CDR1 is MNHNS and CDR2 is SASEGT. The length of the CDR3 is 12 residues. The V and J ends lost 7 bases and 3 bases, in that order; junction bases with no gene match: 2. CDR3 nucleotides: TGTGCCAGCATAGACAGGGGCTACGAGCAGTACTTC. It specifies CASIDRGYEQYF.

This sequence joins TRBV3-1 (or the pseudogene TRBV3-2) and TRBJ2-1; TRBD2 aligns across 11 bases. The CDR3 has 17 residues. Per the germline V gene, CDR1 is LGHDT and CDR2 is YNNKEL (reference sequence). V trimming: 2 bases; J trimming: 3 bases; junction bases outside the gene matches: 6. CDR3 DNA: TGTGCCAGCAGCCAATTAGCGGGGGGGCCGTACTACAATGAGCAGTTCTTC. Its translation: CASSQLAGGPYYNEQFF.